A single T cell receptor (beta chain) is shown here with its context. Its antigen is still unknown. No base qualities exist here, and no much larger clone lies one base off it. V gives up 0 bases and J gives up 8 bases, and the segment between their germline ends measures 12 bases. Measured from the cysteine to the phenylalanine, the CDR3 is 14 residues long. The only DNA kept is the CDR3, 42 bases in frame from the first base. CDR1 and CDR2 are drawn from the germline V gene: SGDLS, YYNGEE. The time point tag for this specimen amounts to: about 25 weeks on oral tofacitinib. What the treatment or condition label conveys for this sample: oral pan-JAK inhibitor, 5-10 mg twice daily. From alopecia areata patients, peripheral blood was collected along with lesional scalp punch biopsies. PBMCs were isolated by density centrifugation and stained for CD3, CD4 and CD8, after which CD4+ and CD8+ T cells were sorted on a FACSAria.

The library was produced with the immunoSEQ multiplex PCR assay. For TCR sequencing, RNA was extracted from every sample and reverse transcribed into cDNA to serve as template. SuperScript III was used to make first-strand cDNA, primed with a 2:1 mix of oligo-dT and random hexamers. A synthetic immune receptor repertoire was used to gauge amplification bias, and whatever bias remained was removed computationally. In the source study's methods: Raw reads were preprocessed for error removal, and CDR3 was defined according to IMGT conventions as running from the conserved cysteine to phenylalanine. Clonality was computed as 1 minus the Shannon entropy, with the entropy normalized by log2 of the number of productive unique TCRs. Whether each scalp clone was CD4 or CD8 was inferred by checking scalp TCRbeta sequences against the CD4 and CD8 repertoires from sorted blood. TCRdb limited this immuneACCESS table to in-frame rearrangements with V and J called. A share of clones is missing; checked studies link under half to unresolved V genes, and the rest is unexplained. V, J and clone size reflect that table, while D and trimming were determined from the DNA. In all, the sample holds about 300,000 clones, and roughly 60% of those were seen once. Under 2% of the sample is in the top ten clones.

These data are taken from a study of CD8+ T cells in alopecia areata (dated 2018 in TCRdb). Looking at the study overall: The treated patients, all with moderate-to-severe alopecia areata, were enrolled in an open-label pilot trial of oral tofacitinib given at 5 to 10 mg twice daily. Patients stayed on tofacitinib for 6 to 18 months and then had 6 months of follow-up off drug so that delayed response and recurrence could be assessed. In treated patients, disease severity was measured using the SALT score, which gives the percentage of scalp surface area affected. To study T cell clonal expansion in alopecia areata, the researchers applied high-throughput TCRbeta sequencing to both the C3H/HeJ mouse model and human patients. Scalp tissue and sorted CD4+ and CD8+ peripheral blood T cells from patchy and totalis/universalis alopecia areata patients and from healthy controls were covered by human TCRbeta sequencing. Patients on tofacitinib were biopsied at baseline and after 4 and 24 weeks of treatment, and several of the patients also had a later scalp biopsy. Clonality in the scalp was compared among normal scalp (n=4), patchy alopecia areata scalp (n=8), and alopecia totalis/universalis scalp (n=8). RNA was extracted with the PAXgene miRNA kit for fixed scalp, the miRNeasy kit for PBMCs, and the RNeasy kit for mouse skin. Amplification of TCRbeta CDR3 regions was done by immunoSEQ multiplex PCR using 35 Vbeta forward primers and 13 Jbeta reverse primers.

The study at large found these results: Because the treated cohort was small and had just a single nonresponder, larger studies are needed to establish links between baseline CD8+ expansion and response. Tofacitinib significantly decreased scalp clonality and the number of expanded CD8+ clones among the top 100 scalp clones. Many expanded lesional clones were found to persist in scalp and blood during tofacitinib treatment, and relapse after treatment cessation may be partly explained by this persistence. Resident alphabeta T cells in normal human skin are also sequenced, complicating scalp TCR repertoire analysis, unlike mouse skin dominated by gammadelta T cells. Compared with normal scalp, lesional scalp, particularly in alopecia totalis/universalis, had higher clonality and more expanded CD8+ clones, which suggests antigenic drive. Compared with mice, TCR sequences shared between patients were less clear, possibly partly because of HLA diversity across the patient population.

The clonotype was recovered from a human donor with alopecia areata. Source: CD4+ T cells sorted from blood, taken at week 24, from a patient treated with tofacitinib. The chain links TRBV9 with TRBJ2-4, and the D gene may be TRBD1, 5 bases matching. The DNA sequence is given as TGTGCCAGCAGCGTAGCAGGGTGGCAAGACATTCAGTACTTC. This sequence encodes CASSVAGWQDIQYF.